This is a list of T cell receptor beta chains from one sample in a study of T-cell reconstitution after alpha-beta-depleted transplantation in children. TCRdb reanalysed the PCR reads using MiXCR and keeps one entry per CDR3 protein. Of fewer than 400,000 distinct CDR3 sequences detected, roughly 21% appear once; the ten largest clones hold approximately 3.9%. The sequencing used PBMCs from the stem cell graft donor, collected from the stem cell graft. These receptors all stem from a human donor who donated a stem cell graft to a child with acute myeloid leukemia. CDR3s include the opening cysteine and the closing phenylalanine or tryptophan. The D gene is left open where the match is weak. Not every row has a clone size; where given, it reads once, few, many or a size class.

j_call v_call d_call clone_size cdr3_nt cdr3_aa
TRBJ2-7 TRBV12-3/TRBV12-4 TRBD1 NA TGTGCCAGCAGTTTACGAGGACAGGCGATCTCCTACGAGCAGTACTTC CASSLRGQAISYEQYF
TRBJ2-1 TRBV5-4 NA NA TGTGCCAGCAGCTGGAGGACTTCCAGATCCTACAATGAGCAGTTCTTC CASSWRTSRSYNEQFF
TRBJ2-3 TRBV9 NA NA TGTGCCAGCAGCGTAGTCGGAAGTTCAGATACGCAGTATTTT CASSVVGSSDTQYF
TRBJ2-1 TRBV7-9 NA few TGTGCCAGCAGCCCCCTCGACCTAAATGATGAGCAGTTCTTC CASSPLDLNDEQFF
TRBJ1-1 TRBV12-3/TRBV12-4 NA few TGTGCCAGCAGTTTAGAGGGATCTACTGAAGCTTTCTTT CASSLEGSTEAFF
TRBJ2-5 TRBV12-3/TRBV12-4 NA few TGTGCCAGCAGTCTGGGTGGGAGGCAAGAGACCCAGTACTTC CASSLGGRQETQYF
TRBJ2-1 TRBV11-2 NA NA TGTGCCAGCAGCTACAATGGGGACAATGAGCAGTTCTTC CASSYNGDNEQFF
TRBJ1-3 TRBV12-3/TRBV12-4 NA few TGTGCCAGCAGTTCCTCGACTGGAAACACCATATATTTT CASSSSTGNTIYF
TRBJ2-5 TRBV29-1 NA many TGCAGCGTTGAAGGGGCGAGGGACTGGCAAGAGACCCAGTACTTC CSVEGARDWQETQYF
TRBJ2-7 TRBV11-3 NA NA TGTGCCAGCAGCTTAACAGGGAACTACTACGAGCAGTACTTC CASSLTGNYYEQYF
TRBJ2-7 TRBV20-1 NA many TGCAGTGCTCCTGGGGGGCAGACTCTCCACGAGCAGTACTTC CSAPGGQTLHEQYF
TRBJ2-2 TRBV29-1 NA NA TGCAGCGTTGAAGATCGGGTATCGGGCGCGAACACCGGGGAGCTGTTTTTT CSVEDRVSGANTGELFF
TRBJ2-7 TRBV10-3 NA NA TGTGCCATCAGTGAGTCTGGGAGCTCCTACGAGCAGTACTTC CAISESGSSYEQYF
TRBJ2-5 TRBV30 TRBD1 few TGTGCAATCGGCGGACAGGGGTTGTACGAGACCCAGTACTTC CAIGGQGLYETQYF
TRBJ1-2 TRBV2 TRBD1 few TGTGCCAGCAGCCCGGACAGGTCCTATGGCTACACCTTC CASSPDRSYGYTF
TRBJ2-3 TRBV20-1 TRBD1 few TGCAGTGCTACTTCGGGACAGAGCACAGATACGCAGTATTTT CSATSGQSTDTQYF
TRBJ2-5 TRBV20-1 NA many TGCAGTGCTAGGCGGGGACTCATACAAGAGACCCAGTACTTC CSARRGLIQETQYF
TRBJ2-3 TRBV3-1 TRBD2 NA TGTGCCAGCAGCCAGGTCAGCGGGACCGGATTAGATACGCAGTATTTT CASSQVSGTGLDTQYF
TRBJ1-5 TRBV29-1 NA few TGCAGCGTTGCGACCTATAGCAATCAGCCCCAGCATTTT CSVATYSNQPQHF
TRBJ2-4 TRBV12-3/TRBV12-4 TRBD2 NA TGTGCCAGCAGTCGGGGGGAGTACATTCAGTACTTC CASSRGEYIQYF
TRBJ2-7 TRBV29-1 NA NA TGCAGCGTTGGAGAGAAGGGTGGGCAGTACTTC CSVGEKGGQYF